This section outlines one T cell receptor (beta chain) sequence together with its context. Its antigen is still unknown. V shed 5 bases, J shed 4 bases, and the junction held 7 bases outside the gene matches. This CDR3 contains 14 residues. CDR3 and TCR beta VDJ profiling relied on genomic DNA as the template. TCRdb reprocessed the reads with MiXCR, giving one entry per CDR3 protein. The sample consists of tens of thousands of distinct CDR3 sequences, approximately 50% of them appearing once. The data originate from a study of CD8+CD57+ T cells in acquired aplastic anemia. Study-level information: Sorted CD4+ and CD8+ cells yielded DNA averaging about 2.9 ug. Study-wide points: Patients shared around 30 CD8+ CDR3 sequences with controls. Patients and controls had CD8+ Simpson's diversity values that were not significantly distinct.

The chain is built from TRBV12-3 or TRBV12-4 and TRBJ1-1; the match to TRBD1 covers 7 bases. The TCR sequence derives from a human donor in good health, serving as a control. Sequenced sample: sorted CD4+, CD8+, or CD8+CD57+ T cells (not recorded which) from PBMCs. The CDR3 coding sequence is TGTGCCAGCAGTAGCAGACAGGGTTCCACTGAAGCTTTCTTT. Encoded protein: CASSSRQGSTEAFF.